The 26 T cell receptor beta chains presented below share a single source sample, sequenced in a study of CD8 T cells in Susac syndrome. Random hexamers served to reverse transcribe roughly 0.5 to 1 ug RNA. TCRdb called the immunoSEQ multiplex PCR reads again in MiXCR, with one record for every CDR3 protein. Of around 280,000 distinct CDR3 sequences in the sample, 70% to 90% were seen once. The sequencing sample was made of CD8+ T cells from PBMCs. These receptors were taken from a human donor with multiple sclerosis.

The chain carries TRBV7-3 and TRBJ2-2; the D gene is possibly TRBD2 (5 bases). Germline lookup yields CDR1 SGHTA and CDR2 FQGTGA. The CDR3 runs to 15 residues. V lost 1 base, J lost 4 bases, and 10 bases lay in between. The CDR3 coding sequence is TGTGCCAGCAGCTTAAACCCCGGACTCACCGGGGAGCTGTTTTTT. Translated: CASSLNPGLTGELFF.

This chain joins TRBV9 and TRBJ2-7; D is uncertain. Per the germline V gene, CDR1 is SGDLS and CDR2 is YYNGEE. There are 13 residues in the CDR3. V lost 3 bases to trimming and J lost 5 bases, with 12 bases between them. CDR3 sequence (DNA): TGTGCCAGCAGCGCTGGTGGGTCAGACGAGCAGTACTTC. Its protein is CASSAGGSDEQYF.

J is TRBJ2-5 and V is TRBV2; 10 positions match TRBD2. The CDR3 contains 16 residues. After removal of 7 bases from V and 4 bases from J, the junction contained 12 bases not matched to a gene. The germline gives CDR1 SNHLY, CDR2 FYNNEI. The CDR3 is CASIPSGLAGVETQYF. The CDR3 DNA sequence: TGTGCCAGCATCCCGTCGGGTCTAGCGGGAGTAGAGACCCAGTACTTC.

The chain combines TRBV27 with TRBJ2-5; possibly TRBD2 for D (5 bases). The CDR3 contains 14 residues. Germline loops: CDR1 MNHEY, CDR2 SMNVEV (reference sequence). V lost 7 bases and J 6 bases, leaving 18 bases between the germline ends. Here the CDR3 reads CASTPRRGSKTQYF. CDR3 bases: TGTGCCAGCACCCCCAGGCGCGGGTCTAAGACCCAGTACTTC.

The chain joins TRBV27 to TRBJ2-1, with a possible D match to TRBD2 (6 bases). V lost 5 bases and J lost 8, with 13 bases in between. Germline V CDR1 and CDR2: MNHEY, SMNVEV (reference sequence). This CDR3 is built from 13 residues. The CDR3 reads CASSPTSIHEQFF. Written as DNA, the CDR3 is TGTGCCAGCAGTCCGACTAGTATCCATGAGCAGTTCTTC.

The chain recombines TRBV12-3 or TRBV12-4 with TRBJ2-5; no definite D call. CDR3 length equals 14 residues. The germline V and J ends were trimmed by 3 bases and 7 bases, with 15 bases remaining between them. As DNA, the CDR3 is TGTGCCAGCAGTTTTCCGTCAGCCTCGGGGACCCAGTACTTC. It codes for CASSFPSASGTQYF.

The chain uses TRBV9 and TRBJ2-3; D is undetermined. V lost 4 bases to trimming and J lost 1 base, with 10 bases between them. The CDR3 sequence is 14 residues long. Germline V gene lookup returns CDR1 SGDLS and CDR2 YYNGEE. CDR3 sequence: CASSLQKGTDTQYF. The CDR3 bases are TGTGCCAGCAGCCTACAGAAAGGCACAGATACGCAGTATTTT.

A remark on this clonotype: At one of its ends the junction is not consistent with the germline gene, which may arise from a read error. The rearrangement links TRBV5-4 to TRBJ2-7; no firm D call. The CDR3 runs to 12 residues. Germline V gene lookup returns CDR1 SGHNT and CDR2 YYREEE (reference sequence). CDR3 protein: CANSSTGYEQYF. The CDR3 DNA sequence: TGTGCCAACAGCTCGACCGGGTACGAGCAGTACTTC.

The chain couples TRBV9 to TRBJ2-1; 12 bases match TRBD2. Germline CDR1 reads SGDLS; CDR2 reads YYNGEE. Trimming removed 2 bases from V and 7 bases from J; junction bases left unmatched: 7. This CDR3 is built from 16 residues. CDR3 residues: CASSVGTSGPRNEQFF. In DNA, the CDR3 is TGTGCCAGCAGCGTCGGGACTAGCGGGCCCCGGAATGAGCAGTTCTTC.

The chain joins TRBV19 to TRBJ1-1; TRBD1 is a possible D gene (6 bases). The CDR3 has 12 amino acids. V was clipped by 8 bases and J by 4 bases, with 11 bases between them. The V gene's germline CDR1 is LNHDA and CDR2 SQIVND (reference sequence). The CDR3 loop is CASLTQGTEAFF. The CDR3 DNA sequence: TGTGCCAGTTTGACACAGGGCACTGAAGCTTTCTTT.

Details on this clonotype: One junction end does not reproduce the germline sequence, and a read error may be involved. V is TRBV20-1 and J is TRBJ1-2, with TRBD1 matching 9 bases. Germline-derived CDR1 and CDR2 are DFQATT and SNEGSKA (reference sequence). CDR3 length equals 15 residues. CDR3 in DNA: TGCAGTGCTCAGAGTCCGGGACAGGGTGGCTATGGCTACGCCTTC. This codes for CSAQSPGQGGYGYAF.

This clonotype has just a few counts. The rearrangement joins TRBV2 to TRBJ2-7; TRBD1 agrees at 10 bases. The CDR3 consists of 15 residues. Germline trimming cut 7 bases from V and 5 bases from J; bases unmatched to any gene: 11. Per the germline V gene, CDR1 is SNHLY and CDR2 is FYNNEI. DNA for the CDR3: TGTGCCAGCAAAACGAACCCGGGACAGGGGCACGAGCAGTACTTC. This encodes CASKTNPGQGHEQYF.

This CDR3 reads CASSLAAASGSGWKTQYF. In DNA form, the CDR3 reads TGTGCCAGCAGCTTAGCGGCAGCTAGCGGGAGTGGATGGAAGACCCAGTACTTC. J is TRBJ2-5 and V is TRBV7-2; 10 bases are shared with TRBD2. Germline V lookup: CDR1 SGHTA, CDR2 FQGNSA. The CDR3 spans 18 residues. With 0 bases clipped from V and 6 bases from J, the junction kept 13 bases outside the gene matches.

This rearrangement joins TRBV29-1 to TRBJ1-2, with D possibly TRBD1 on 5 matching bases. Trimming removed 7 bases at V and 7 bases at J, with 13 bases between. Germline V gene data show CDR1 as SQVTM and CDR2 as ANQGSEA. CDR3 size: 11 residues. The CDR3 sequence: CSEGGARGYTF. CDR3 nucleotide sequence: TGCAGCGAGGGAGGGGCGCGTGGCTACACCTTC.

This rearrangement joins TRBV12-3 or TRBV12-4 to TRBJ2-1, with 9 bases lining up with TRBD1. The CDR3 contains 13 residues. V was pared by 7 bases and J by 6 bases, with 4 bases of the junction left unmatched. The CDR3 nucleotides read TGTGCCAGCACCTCGACAGGGGGCAATGAGCAGTTCTTC. Its protein product is CASTSTGGNEQFF.

This rearrangement joins TRBV9 to TRBJ2-3; 8 nucleotides line up with TRBD1. Germline loops: CDR1 SGDLS, CDR2 YYNGEE. The CDR3 is 16 amino acids. J gave up 4 bases and V 0 bases, and 7 bases lay outside the gene matches. CDR3 protein: CASSVEVTGASDTQYF. The CDR3 nucleotides read TGTGCCAGCAGCGTAGAGGTGACAGGGGCATCAGATACGCAGTATTTT.

The V gene is TRBV27, the J gene TRBJ1-2; TRBD1 matches at 8 bases. The CDR3 length is 14 residues. V was clipped by 3 bases and J by 8 bases; unmatched bases: 8. Germline lookup yields CDR1 MNHEY and CDR2 SMNVEV (reference sequence). The CDR3 spells CASSFSPGGVGYTF. Written as DNA, the CDR3 is TGTGCCAGCAGTTTTTCCCCAGGGGGCGTCGGCTACACCTTC.

The chain employs TRBV29-1 and TRBJ2-7; 13 nucleotides match TRBD2. Trimming at V came to 3 bases and at J to 2 bases, leaving 4 bases not matched to a gene. CDR3 size: 15 residues. In germline, CDR1 is SQVTM, CDR2 ANQGSEA. For the CDR3, the DNA is TGCAGCGTTGAGGGGACTAGCGGGACCCCCTACGAGCAGTACTTC. It codes for CSVEGTSGTPYEQYF.

Only one count was recorded for this clonotype. The CDR3 protein is CASSPEGLAGESEQFF. CDR3 DNA: TGCGCCAGCAGCCCCGAAGGGCTAGCGGGAGAGAGTGAGCAGTTCTTC. This rearrangement joins TRBV4-1 to TRBJ2-1; TRBD2 aligns across 10 bases. The ends lost 4 bases at V and 9 bases at J; junction bases unmatched: 12. The germline gives CDR1 MGHRA, CDR2 YSYEKL. The CDR3 has 16 residues.

The gene calls are TRBV11-2 and TRBJ2-5; D not certain. The CDR3 covers 13 residues. CDR1 is SGHAT and CDR2 is FQNNGV in the germline V gene. Trimming removed 3 bases from V and 5 bases from J, with 10 bases in between. CDR3 amino acids: CASSFRAGETQYF. The CDR3 DNA reads as TGTGCCAGCAGCTTTAGGGCCGGGGAGACCCAGTACTTC.

This chain connects TRBV28 to TRBJ2-7, with D unresolved. CDR3 length: 14 residues. Germline lookup yields CDR1 MDHEN and CDR2 SYDVKM. V was cut by 6 bases and J by 0 bases, with 12 bases left in between. CDR3: CASRYYVSSYEQYF. CDR3 coding DNA: TGTGCCAGCAGGTACTACGTGAGCTCCTACGAGCAGTACTTC.

The V gene is TRBV29-1, the J gene TRBJ2-7; D gene unclear. This CDR3 has 12 residues. Trimming stripped 5 bases from V and 1 base from J, with 9 bases between. Germline CDR1 SQVTM, CDR2 ANQGSEA. CDR3 loop: CSVYLLSYEQYF. The DNA of the CDR3 is TGCAGCGTTTATTTACTATCCTACGAGCAGTACTTC.

V is TRBV20-1 and J is TRBJ1-6, with unresolved D. V was trimmed by 3 bases and J by 7 bases, leaving 10 bases between them. The germline V gene encodes CDR1 DFQATT and CDR2 SNEGSKA (reference sequence). There are 13 residues in the CDR3. CDR3 sequence: CSASGKENSPLHF. The CDR3 DNA reads as TGCAGTGCTAGTGGAAAGGAGAATTCACCCCTCCACTTT.

The chain links TRBV28 to TRBJ2-7; TRBD2 agrees at 9 bases. Germline-derived CDR1 and CDR2 are MDHEN and SYDVKM. The CDR3 loop spans 14 amino acids. V lost 5 bases, J lost 6 bases, and 8 bases stayed unmatched. The CDR3 loop is CASSIAGGPGEQYF. In DNA form, the CDR3 reads TGTGCCAGCAGTATTGCGGGAGGGCCGGGCGAGCAGTACTTC.

The chain couples TRBV2 to TRBJ1-2; D is unclear. Germline values: CDR1 SNHLY, CDR2 FYNNEI. Trimming pared 1 base from V and 4 bases from J, leaving 13 bases between. The CDR3 length is 15 residues. The CDR3 loop is CASSEVEGTVYGYTF. The CDR3 region has the DNA TGTGCCAGCAGTGAAGTGGAGGGAACAGTCTATGGCTACACCTTC.

The chain combines TRBV6-1 with TRBJ1-2, with 7 bases lining up with TRBD1. The CDR3 consists of 15 residues. Looked up from germline, CDR1 is MNHNS and CDR2 is SASEGT. After removal of 9 bases from V and 0 bases from J, the junction contained 10 bases not matched to a gene. In DNA, the CDR3 is TGTGCCAGTAGATCGAGGACAGGACCTAACTATGGCTACACCTTC. This codes for CASRSRTGPNYGYTF.